The sequence of this TCR beta chain was determined in a study of CD8+ T cells in alopecia areata. The study's findings and limits: When scalp samples are sequenced, resident alphabeta T cells of normal skin are also captured.

In the case of this clone: The target antigen is unknown.

The CDR3 extends over 13 amino acids. V was pared by 5 bases and J by 2 bases, with 10 bases between. Germline lookup yields CDR1 SEHNR and CDR2 FQNEAQ (reference sequence). Extracted RNA was reverse transcribed into cDNA, the sequencing template. Here immunoSEQ multiplex PCR was the method, and the copy in TCRdb shows in-frame clones only, minus some. The sample yields tens of thousands of clones, roughly 51% seen once. Sequencing was done on a sample of NKG2D-high CD8+ T cells sorted from blood. The TCR sequence derives from a human donor with alopecia areata. The chain is built from TRBV7-9 and TRBJ2-7; D is uncertain. The CDR3 nucleotides read TGTGCCAGCAGCGGGAACGGTACCTACGAGCAGTACTTC. Translating it yields CASSGNGTYEQYF.